A single T cell receptor beta chain is shown here with its context. The antigen is not known. This sample was included in a study of radiotherapy plus CTLA-4 blockade in lung cancer. Across the whole study: Among patients, 15% to 20% showed objective responses, and about 31% had disease control.

The V gene's germline CDR1 is SGDLS and CDR2 YYNGEE. The CDR3 covers 15 residues. The ends were cut back, 4 bases at V and 3 bases at J, with 16 bases in the middle. This table comes from immunoSEQ multiplex PCR, and its TCRdb copy is limited to in-frame clones, with some not included. The table includes about 49,000 clones, more than 70% detected once. Those with chemo-refractory metastatic non-small-cell lung cancer were treated with focal radiation combined with CTLA-4 blockade using ipilimumab. Findings of the study overall: Following radiotherapy plus ipilimumab, tumor-derived TCR clones expanded in the blood.

This receptor was obtained from a human donor with non-small cell lung cancer who had stable disease on radiotherapy plus ipilimumab. The V call is TRBV9, the J call TRBJ1-1; D remains unclear. The sequencing here drew on peripheral blood, taken from a patient treated with radiotherapy plus ipilimumab. CDR3 bases: TGTGCCAGCAGCCCCTTTATGGGCTACGACACTGAAGCTTTCTTT. Translation: CASSPFMGYDTEAFF.